The 3 T cell receptor beta chains presented below share a single source sample, sequenced in a study of cytomegalovirus exposure and HLA in healthy donors (dated by TCRdb to the late 2010s). Library preparation employed the immunoSEQ multiplex PCR assay. For the multiplex PCR, a mixture combining 60 forward primers for TCR Vbeta segments and 13 reverse primers for TCR Jbeta segments was used. Entries here come from immuneACCESS through TCRdb and include only in-frame sequences with V and J called. Some clones fail to appear in such tables; in the studies checked, an unresolved V gene covers under half of the shortfall, and the cause of the remainder is unknown. For this sample the table gives more than 80,000 clones, of which around 75% were detected only once. The ten largest clones take up roughly 2.8% of the sample. The sequenced sample consisted of PBMCs. The receptors derive from a female donor in good health and CMV-seronegative.

This clone was found once. The V and J genes are TRBV6-1 and TRBJ1-1; D remains unclear. V lost 1 base, J lost 1 base, and 22 bases lay in between. Per the germline V gene, CDR1 is MNHNS and CDR2 is SASEGT. The CDR3 sequence is 19 residues long. Here the CDR3 DNA reads TGTGCCAGCAGTGAAGTCCCCCAGTTTTTCGGGGAATCGAACACTGAAGCTTTCTTT. Amino acid sequence: CASSEVPQFFGESNTEAFF.

This clone has a handful of counts. The rearrangement uses TRBV4-2 and TRBJ2-1, with a possible D match to TRBD2 (5 bases). Germline CDR1 reads LGHNA; CDR2 reads YNFKEQ. V was shortened by 0 bases and J by 4 bases, with 16 bases between the two germline ends. This CDR3 has 17 residues. The chain's CDR3 is CASSQESRGVGYNEQFF. The DNA of the CDR3 is TGTGCCAGCAGCCAAGAGAGTCGGGGAGTTGGGTACAATGAGCAGTTCTTC.

This clone showed up just a few times. The chain employs TRBV19 and TRBJ1-5, with 7 bases that match TRBD1. Trimming cost V 3 bases and J 2 bases; bases outside gene matches: 7. Germline V CDR1 and CDR2: LNHDA, SQIVND (reference sequence). The CDR3 contains 16 residues. CDR3 amino acids: CASSMLLQGRNQPQHF. The CDR3 DNA reads as TGTGCCAGTAGTATGCTCTTACAGGGGCGCAATCAGCCCCAGCATTTT.